A selection of T cell receptor beta chains follows, all from one sample in a study of identical twins. TCRdb independently ran MiXCR on the 5' RACE reads; one entry per CDR3 protein. The table includes 1.5 million to 2 million distinct CDR3 sequences, about 32% detected once. Sequenced material: cord blood. The receptor set was obtained from a newborn girl in good health. Each CDR3 is given with its conserved first and last residue. D genes are given only for firm matches. For some rows the clone size is stated as once, few or many, or as a class when expanded; others skip it.

>.|TRBJ2-7|TRBV20-1|.
TGCAGTGCTAGACCTATGGGGCCACAATACGAGCAGTACTTC
CSARPMGPQYEQYF
>few|TRBJ2-3|TRBV20-1|TRBD2
TGCAGTGCTAGAGATTTATCACTAGCGGGTTTCTACACAGATACGCAGTATTTT
CSARDLSLAGFYTDTQYF
>.|TRBJ2-3|TRBV7-9|.
TGTGCCAGCAGCTTGGGCCGCTCTCCCGTAGGAGATACGCAGTATTTT
CASSLGRSPVGDTQYF
>few|TRBJ2-5|TRBV20-1|TRBD1
TGCAGTGCTAGAGCAGACAGGGGGCGAAATGAGCAGTACTTC
CSARADRGRNEQYF
>.|TRBJ2-3|TRBV12-3/TRBV12-4|TRBD2
TGTGCCAGCAGTTTTAATAGCGGGGGACGCACAGATACGCAGTATTTT
CASSFNSGGRTDTQYF
>.|TRBJ2-3|TRBV20-1|.
TGCAGTGCTAGACCCGGGTCCGACACAGATACGCAGTATTTT
CSARPGSDTDTQYF
>few|TRBJ2-1|TRBV20-1|.
TGCAGTGCTAGAGATTTTGGGAACTCCCCGGGTGTCTACAATGAGCAGTTCTTC
CSARDFGNSPGVYNEQFF
>few|TRBJ1-5|TRBV12-3/TRBV12-4|.
TGTGCCAGCAGTTTTGAAAGGGGCCCAAATCAGCCCCAGCATTTT
CASSFERGPNQPQHF
>few|TRBJ2-3|TRBV20-1|TRBD2
TGCAGTGCCCCGGGACTAGCGGGAGTTCGCACAGATACGCAGTATTTT
CSAPGLAGVRTDTQYF
>once|TRBJ1-1|TRBV12-3/TRBV12-4|.
TGTGCCAGCAATCCTACGGGGGGATGGGCTGAAGCTTTCTTT
CASNPTGGWAEAFF
>few|TRBJ2-5|TRBV5-1|TRBD2
TGCGCCAGCAGCTTCTATAGCGGGATGGGAGAGACCCAGTACTTC
CASSFYSGMGETQYF
>few|TRBJ2-7|TRBV12-3/TRBV12-4|.
TGTGCCAGCACCCAGGGATTCTACGAGCAGTACTTC
CASTQGFYEQYF
>once|TRBJ2-2|TRBV19|TRBD1
TGTGCCAGTAACCGGGACAGACAGGGGTGGGAGCTGTTTTTT
CASNRDRQGWELFF
>many|TRBJ2-3|TRBV24-1|.
TGTGCCACCAGTGATTTCACAGATACGCAGTATTTT
CATSDFTDTQYF
>many|TRBJ2-7|TRBV10-3|.
TGTGCCATCAGCCTAACTAGCACCCACGAGCAGTACTTC
CAISLTSTHEQYF
>.|TRBJ1-3|TRBV4-2|.
TGTGCCAGCACGGGTCAGGGTGGAAACACCATATATTTT
CASTGQGGNTIYF
>.|TRBJ2-2|TRBV5-1|TRBD2
TGCGCCAGCACCTATACTAGCGGGGTCCTTACCGGGGAGCTGTTTTTT
CASTYTSGVLTGELFF